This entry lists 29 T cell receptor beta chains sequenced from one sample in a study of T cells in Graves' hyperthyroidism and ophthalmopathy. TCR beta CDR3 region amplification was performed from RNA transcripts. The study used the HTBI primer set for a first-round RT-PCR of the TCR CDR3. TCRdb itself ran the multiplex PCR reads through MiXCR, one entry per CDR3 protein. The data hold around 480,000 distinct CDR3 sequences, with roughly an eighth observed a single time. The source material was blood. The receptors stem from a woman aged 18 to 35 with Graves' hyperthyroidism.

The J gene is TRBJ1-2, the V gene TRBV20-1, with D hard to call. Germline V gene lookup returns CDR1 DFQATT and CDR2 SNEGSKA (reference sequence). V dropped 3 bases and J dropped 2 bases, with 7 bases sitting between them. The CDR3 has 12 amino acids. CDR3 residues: CSASPGNYGYTF. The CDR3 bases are TGCAGTGCTAGCCCCGGGAACTATGGCTACACCTTC.

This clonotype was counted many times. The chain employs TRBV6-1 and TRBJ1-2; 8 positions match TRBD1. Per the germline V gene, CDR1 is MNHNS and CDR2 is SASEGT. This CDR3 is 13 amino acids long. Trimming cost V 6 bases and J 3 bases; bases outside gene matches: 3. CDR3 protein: CASRRGQDYGYTF. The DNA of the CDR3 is TGTGCCAGCAGACGGGGACAGGACTATGGCTACACCTTC.

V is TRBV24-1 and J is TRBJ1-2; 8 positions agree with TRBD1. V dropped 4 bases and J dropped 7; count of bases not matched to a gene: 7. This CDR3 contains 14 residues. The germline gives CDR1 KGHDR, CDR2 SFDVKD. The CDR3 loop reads CATSDPLTGAGYTF. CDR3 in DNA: TGTGCCACCAGTGACCCATTGACAGGGGCTGGCTACACCTTC.

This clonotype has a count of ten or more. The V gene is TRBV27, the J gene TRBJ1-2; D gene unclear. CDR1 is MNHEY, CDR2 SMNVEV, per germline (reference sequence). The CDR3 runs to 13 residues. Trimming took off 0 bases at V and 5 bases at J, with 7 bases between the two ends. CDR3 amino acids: CASSLSLGYGYTF. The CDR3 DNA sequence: TGTGCCAGCAGTTTATCGTTAGGGTATGGCTACACCTTC.

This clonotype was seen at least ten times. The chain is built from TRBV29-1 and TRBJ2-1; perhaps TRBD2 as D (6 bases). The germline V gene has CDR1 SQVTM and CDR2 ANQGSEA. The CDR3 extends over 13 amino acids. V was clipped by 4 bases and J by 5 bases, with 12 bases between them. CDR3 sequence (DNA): TGCAGCGTTGCACTGGGACTGAACAATGAGCAGTTCTTC. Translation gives CSVALGLNNEQFF.

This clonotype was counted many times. The CDR3 nucleotides are TGTGCCAGCAGCTTATCGCAGTACAATGAGCAGTTCTTC. This encodes CASSLSQYNEQFF. This sequence joins TRBV7-9 and TRBJ2-1; no definite D call. Per germline, CDR1 SEHNR and CDR2 FQNEAQ (reference sequence). The CDR3 is made up of 13 amino acids. Deletions cut 2 bases from V and 4 bases from J, with 6 bases between.

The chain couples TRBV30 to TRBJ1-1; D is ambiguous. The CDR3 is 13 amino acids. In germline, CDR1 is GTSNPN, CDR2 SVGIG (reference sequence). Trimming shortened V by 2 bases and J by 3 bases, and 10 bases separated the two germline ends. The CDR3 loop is CAWSPLSDTEAFF. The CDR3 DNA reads TGTGCCTGGAGTCCACTATCGGACACTGAAGCTTTCTTT.

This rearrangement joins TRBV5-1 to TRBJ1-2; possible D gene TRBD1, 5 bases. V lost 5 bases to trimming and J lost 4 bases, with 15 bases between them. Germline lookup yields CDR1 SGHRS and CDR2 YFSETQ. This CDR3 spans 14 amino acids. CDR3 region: CASRNRDYPYGYTF. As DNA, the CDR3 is TGCGCCAGCAGAAACCGGGACTATCCCTATGGCTACACCTTC.

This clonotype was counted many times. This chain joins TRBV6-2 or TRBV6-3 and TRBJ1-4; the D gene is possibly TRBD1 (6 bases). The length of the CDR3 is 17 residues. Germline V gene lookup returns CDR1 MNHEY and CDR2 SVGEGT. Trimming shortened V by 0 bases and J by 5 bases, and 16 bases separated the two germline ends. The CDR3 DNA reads TGTGCCAGCAGTTACTCGATTTACGGACAGAAAAATGAAAAACTGTTTTTT. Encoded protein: CASSYSIYGQKNEKLFF.

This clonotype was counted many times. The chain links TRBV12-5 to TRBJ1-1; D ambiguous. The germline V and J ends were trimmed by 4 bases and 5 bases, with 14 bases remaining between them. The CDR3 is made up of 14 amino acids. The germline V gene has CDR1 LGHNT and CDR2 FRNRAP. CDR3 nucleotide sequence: TGTGCTAGTGGTTCCTATAGGGTGGGGACTGAAGCTTTCTTT. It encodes CASGSYRVGTEAFF.

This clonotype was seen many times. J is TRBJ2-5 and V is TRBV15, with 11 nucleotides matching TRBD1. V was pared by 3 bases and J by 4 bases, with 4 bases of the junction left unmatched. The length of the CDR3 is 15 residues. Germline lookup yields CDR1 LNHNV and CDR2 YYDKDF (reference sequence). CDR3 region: CATSSGQGAGETQYF. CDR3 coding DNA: TGTGCCACCAGCAGCGGACAGGGGGCTGGAGAGACCCAGTACTTC. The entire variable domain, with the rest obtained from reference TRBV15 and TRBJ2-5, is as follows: DAMVIQNPRYQVTQFGKPVTLSCSQTLNHNVMYWYQQKSSQAPKLLFHYYDKDFNNEADTPDNFQSRRPNTSFCFLDIRSPGLGDTAMYLCATSSGQGAGETQYFGPGTRLLVL.

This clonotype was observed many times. The chain's CDR3 is CASSLVGSGTNEQFF. The CDR3 nucleotides are TGCGCCAGCAGCTTGGTTGGTAGCGGGACCAATGAGCAGTTCTTC. This chain uses TRBV5-1 with TRBJ2-1, with 8 nucleotides matching TRBD2. V lost 0 bases, J lost 6 bases, and 5 bases stayed unmatched. The length of the CDR3 is 15 residues. Germline V gene data show CDR1 as SGHRS and CDR2 as YFSETQ. Full variable domain (missing parts from reference TRBV5-1 and TRBJ2-1): KAGVTQTPRYLIKTRGQQVTLSCSPISGHRSVSWYQQTPGQGLQFLFEYFSETQRNKGNFPGRFSGRQFSNSRSEMNVSTLELGDSALYLCASSLVGSGTNEQFFGPGTRLTVL.

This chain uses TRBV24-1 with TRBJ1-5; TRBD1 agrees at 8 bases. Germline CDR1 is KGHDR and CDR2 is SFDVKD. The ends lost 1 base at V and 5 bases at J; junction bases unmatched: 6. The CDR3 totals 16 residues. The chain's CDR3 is CATSDFRDRSYQPQHF. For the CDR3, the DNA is TGTGCCACCAGTGATTTTAGGGACAGGTCATATCAGCCCCAGCATTTT.

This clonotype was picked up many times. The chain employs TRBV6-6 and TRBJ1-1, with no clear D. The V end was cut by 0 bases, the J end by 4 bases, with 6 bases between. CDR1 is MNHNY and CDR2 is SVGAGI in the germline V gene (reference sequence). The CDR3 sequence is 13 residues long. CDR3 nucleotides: TGTGCCAGCAGTTACTCGATTGGCACTGAAGCTTTCTTT. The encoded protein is CASSYSIGTEAFF.

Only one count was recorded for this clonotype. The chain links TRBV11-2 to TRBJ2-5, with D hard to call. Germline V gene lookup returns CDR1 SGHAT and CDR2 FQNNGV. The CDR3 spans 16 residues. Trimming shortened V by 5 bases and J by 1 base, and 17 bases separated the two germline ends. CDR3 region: CASSRSVGILQETQYF. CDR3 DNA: TGTGCCAGCAGCCGTTCAGTAGGAATACTCCAAGAGACCCAGTACTTC.

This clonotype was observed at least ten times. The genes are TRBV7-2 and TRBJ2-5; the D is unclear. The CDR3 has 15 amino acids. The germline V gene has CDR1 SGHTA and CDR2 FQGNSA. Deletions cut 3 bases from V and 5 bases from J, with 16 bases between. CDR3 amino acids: CASSFSASLVETQYF. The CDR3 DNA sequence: TGTGCCAGCAGCTTCTCCGCTAGTTTGGTGGAGACCCAGTACTTC.

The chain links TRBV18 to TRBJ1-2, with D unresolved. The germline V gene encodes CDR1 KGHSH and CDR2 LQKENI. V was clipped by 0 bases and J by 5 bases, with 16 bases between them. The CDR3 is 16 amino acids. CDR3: CASSPPDRVGPYGYTF. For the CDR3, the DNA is TGTGCCAGCTCACCACCGGACCGCGTAGGGCCGTATGGCTACACCTTC.

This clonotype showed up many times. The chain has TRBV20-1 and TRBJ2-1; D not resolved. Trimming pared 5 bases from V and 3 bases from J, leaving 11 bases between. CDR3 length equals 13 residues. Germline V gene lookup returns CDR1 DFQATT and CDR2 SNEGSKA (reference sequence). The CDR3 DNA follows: TGCAGTGCTCCGCGCCCGGGCTACAATGAGCAGTTCTTC. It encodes CSAPRPGYNEQFF.

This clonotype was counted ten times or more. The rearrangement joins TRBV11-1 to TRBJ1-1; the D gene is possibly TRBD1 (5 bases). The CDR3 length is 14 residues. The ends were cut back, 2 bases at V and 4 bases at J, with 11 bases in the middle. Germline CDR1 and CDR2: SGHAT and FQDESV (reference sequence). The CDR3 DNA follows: TGTGCCAGCAGCTTATCACGGGGGAGCACTGAAGCTTTCTTT. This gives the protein CASSLSRGSTEAFF. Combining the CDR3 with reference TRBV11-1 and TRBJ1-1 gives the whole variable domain EAEVAQSPRYKITEKSQAVAFWCDPISGHATLYWYRQILGQGPELLVQFQDESVVDDSQLPKDRFSAERLKGVDSTLKIQPAELGDSAMYLCASSLSRGSTEAFFGQGTRLTVV.

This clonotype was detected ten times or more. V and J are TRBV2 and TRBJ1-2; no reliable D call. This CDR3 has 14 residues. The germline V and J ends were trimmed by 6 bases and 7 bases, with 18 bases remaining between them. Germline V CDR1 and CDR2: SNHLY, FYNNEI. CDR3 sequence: CASSPTNGRAGYTF. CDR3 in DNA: TGTGCCAGCAGCCCGACAAACGGACGGGCTGGCTACACCTTC. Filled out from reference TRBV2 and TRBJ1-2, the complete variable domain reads EPEVTQTPSHQVTQMGQEVILRCVPISNHLYFYWYRQILGQKVEFLVSFYNNEISEKSEIFDDQFSVERPDGSNFTLKIRSTKLEDSAMYFCASSPTNGRAGYTFGSGTRLTVV.

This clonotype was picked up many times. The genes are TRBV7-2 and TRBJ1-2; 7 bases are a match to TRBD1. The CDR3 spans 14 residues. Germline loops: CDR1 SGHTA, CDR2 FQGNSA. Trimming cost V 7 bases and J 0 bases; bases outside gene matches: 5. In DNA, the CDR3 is TGTGCCAGCACCCTAGGGACAGCTAACTATGGCTACACCTTC. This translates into CASTLGTANYGYTF.

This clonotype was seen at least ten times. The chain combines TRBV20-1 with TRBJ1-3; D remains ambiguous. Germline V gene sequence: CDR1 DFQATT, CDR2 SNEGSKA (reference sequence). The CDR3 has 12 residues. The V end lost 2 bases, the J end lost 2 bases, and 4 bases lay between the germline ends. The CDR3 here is CSARLPGNTIYF. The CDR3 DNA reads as TGCAGTGCTAGACTACCTGGAAACACCATATATTTT.

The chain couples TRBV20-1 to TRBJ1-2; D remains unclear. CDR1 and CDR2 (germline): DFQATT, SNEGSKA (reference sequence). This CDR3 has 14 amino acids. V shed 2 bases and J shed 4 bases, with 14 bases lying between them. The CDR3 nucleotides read TGCAGTGCTAGAAGGGTTAGACAAGGCTATGGCTACACCTTC. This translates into CSARRVRQGYGYTF.

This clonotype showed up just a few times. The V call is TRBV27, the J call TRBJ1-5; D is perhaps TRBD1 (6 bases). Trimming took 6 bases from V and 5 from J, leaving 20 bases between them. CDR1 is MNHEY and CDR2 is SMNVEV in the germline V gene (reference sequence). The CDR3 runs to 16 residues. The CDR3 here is CASSPKPRGIDQPQHF. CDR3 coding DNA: TGTGCCAGCAGCCCCAAGCCGAGGGGGATTGATCAGCCCCAGCATTTT.

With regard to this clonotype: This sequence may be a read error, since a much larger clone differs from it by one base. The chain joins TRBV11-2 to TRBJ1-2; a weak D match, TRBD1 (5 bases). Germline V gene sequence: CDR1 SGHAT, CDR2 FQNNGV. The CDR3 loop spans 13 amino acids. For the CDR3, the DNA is TGTACCAGCAGCTTAGACAGTAACTATGGCTACACCTTC. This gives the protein CTSSLDSNYGYTF.

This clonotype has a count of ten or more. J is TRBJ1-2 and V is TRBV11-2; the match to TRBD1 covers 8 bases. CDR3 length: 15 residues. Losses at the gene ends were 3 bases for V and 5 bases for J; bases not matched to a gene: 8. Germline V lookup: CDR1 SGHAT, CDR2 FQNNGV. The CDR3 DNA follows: TGTGCCAGCAGCTTCCTAACCGGGACAGGATATGGCTACACCTTC. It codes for CASSFLTGTGYGYTF.

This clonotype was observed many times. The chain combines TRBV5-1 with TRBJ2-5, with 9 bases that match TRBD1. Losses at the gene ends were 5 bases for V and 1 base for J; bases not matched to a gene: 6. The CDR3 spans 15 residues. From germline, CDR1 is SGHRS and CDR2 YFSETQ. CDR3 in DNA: TGCGCCAGCAGAGCGACAGGGGGTCTCCAAGAGACCCAGTACTTC. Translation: CASRATGGLQETQYF.

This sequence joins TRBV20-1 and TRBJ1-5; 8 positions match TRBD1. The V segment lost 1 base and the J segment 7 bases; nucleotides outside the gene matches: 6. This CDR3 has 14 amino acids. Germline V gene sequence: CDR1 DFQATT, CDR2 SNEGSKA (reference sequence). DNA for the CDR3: TGCAGTGCTAGAGGACAGGGGAAGGGGCAGCCCCAGCATTTT. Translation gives CSARGQGKGQPQHF.

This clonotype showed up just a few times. This CDR3 is CASSIPDRGLSSYNEQFF. The CDR3 bases are TGTGCCAGTAGTATCCCCGACAGGGGTCTAAGCTCCTACAATGAGCAGTTCTTC. The rearrangement joins TRBV19 to TRBJ2-1, with 8 positions matching TRBD1. Germline values: CDR1 LNHDA, CDR2 SQIVND (reference sequence). CDR3 size: 18 residues. The ends lost 3 bases at V and 0 bases at J; junction bases unmatched: 10.